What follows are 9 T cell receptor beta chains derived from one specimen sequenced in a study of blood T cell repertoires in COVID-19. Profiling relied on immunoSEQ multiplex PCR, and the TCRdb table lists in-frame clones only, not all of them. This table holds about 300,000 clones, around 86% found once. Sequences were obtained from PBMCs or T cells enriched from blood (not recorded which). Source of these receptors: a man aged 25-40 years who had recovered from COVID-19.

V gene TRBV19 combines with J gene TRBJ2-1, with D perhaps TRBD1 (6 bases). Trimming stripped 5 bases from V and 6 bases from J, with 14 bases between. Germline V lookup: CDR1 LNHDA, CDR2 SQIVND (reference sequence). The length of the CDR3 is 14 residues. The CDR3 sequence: CASSAGATSNEQFF. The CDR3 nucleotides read TGTGCCAGTAGTGCAGGGGCAACTTCCAATGAGCAGTTCTTC. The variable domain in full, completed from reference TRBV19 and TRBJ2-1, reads DGGITQSPKYLFRKEGQNVTLSCEQNLNHDAMYWYRQDPGQGLRLIYYSQIVNDFQKGDIAEGYSVSREKKESFPLTVTSAQKNPTAFYLCASSAGATSNEQFFGPGTRLTVL.

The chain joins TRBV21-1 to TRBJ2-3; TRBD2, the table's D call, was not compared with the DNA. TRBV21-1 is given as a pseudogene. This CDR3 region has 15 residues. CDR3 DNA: TGTGCCAGCAGCGGAACACTAGCAGCGGGAGATACGCAGTATTTT. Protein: CASSGTLAAGDTQYF.

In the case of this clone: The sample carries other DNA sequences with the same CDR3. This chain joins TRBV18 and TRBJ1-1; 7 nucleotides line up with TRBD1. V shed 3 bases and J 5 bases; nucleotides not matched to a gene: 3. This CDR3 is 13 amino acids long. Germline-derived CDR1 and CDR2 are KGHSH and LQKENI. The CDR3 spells CASSPQGGTEAFF. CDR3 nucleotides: TGTGCCAGCTCACCCCAGGGGGGTACTGAAGCTTTCTTT.

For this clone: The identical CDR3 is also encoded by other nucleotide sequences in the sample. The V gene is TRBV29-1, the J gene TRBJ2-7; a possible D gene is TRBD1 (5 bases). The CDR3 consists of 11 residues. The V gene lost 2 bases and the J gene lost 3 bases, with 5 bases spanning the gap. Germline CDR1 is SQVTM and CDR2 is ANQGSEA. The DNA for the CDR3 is TGCAGCGTTGAAACAGGCTACGAGCAGTACTTC. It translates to CSVETGYEQYF.

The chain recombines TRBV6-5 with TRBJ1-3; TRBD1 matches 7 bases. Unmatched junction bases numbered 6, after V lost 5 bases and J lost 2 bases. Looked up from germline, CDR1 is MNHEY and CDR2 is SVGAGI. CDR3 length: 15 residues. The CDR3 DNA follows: TGTGCCAGCAGTACCGGGACAGACACTGGAAACACCATATATTTT. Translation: CASSTGTDTGNTIYF.

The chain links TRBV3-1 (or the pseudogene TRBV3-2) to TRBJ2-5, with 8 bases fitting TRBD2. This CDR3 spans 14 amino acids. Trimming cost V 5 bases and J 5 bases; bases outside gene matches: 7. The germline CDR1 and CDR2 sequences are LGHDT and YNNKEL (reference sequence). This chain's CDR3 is CASSSRGGWETQYF. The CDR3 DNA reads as TGTGCCAGCAGCTCTCGGGGGGGGTGGGAGACCCAGTACTTC.

In DNA form, the CDR3 reads TGTGCCAGCAGCGACGGGACTAGCAGGGAGCAGTACTTC. This gives the protein CASSDGTSREQYF. The V and J genes are TRBV6-4 and TRBJ2-7; 9 bases align to TRBD2. The junction had 7 bases not matched to a gene; V was cut back by 6 bases and J by 7 bases. There are 13 residues in the CDR3. The germline V gene encodes CDR1 MRHNA and CDR2 SNTAGT.

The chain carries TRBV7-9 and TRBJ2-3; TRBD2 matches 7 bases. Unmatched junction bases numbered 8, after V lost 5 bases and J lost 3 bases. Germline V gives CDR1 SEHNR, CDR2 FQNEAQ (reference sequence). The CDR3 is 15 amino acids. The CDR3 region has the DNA TGTGCCAGCAGCCTAACTAGCGCGATTACAGATACGCAGTATTTT. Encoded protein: CASSLTSAITDTQYF.

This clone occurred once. The chain's CDR3 is CAWSRTLGGYTF. In DNA form, the CDR3 reads TGTGCCTGGAGCAGGACTTTGGGAGGCTACACCTTC. V usage is TRBV30 and J usage is TRBJ1-2; D remains ambiguous. V was pared by 3 bases and J by 8 bases, with 13 bases between. The CDR3 extends over 12 amino acids. From germline, CDR1 is GTSNPN and CDR2 SVGIG (reference sequence).